Shown below are 5 T cell receptor beta chains from a single sample sequenced in a study of T cells in Graves' hyperthyroidism and ophthalmopathy. TCR beta CDR3 region amplification was performed from RNA transcripts. The TCR CDR3 first-round RT-PCR relied on the HTBI primer set. TCRdb re-derived calls from the multiplex PCR reads in MiXCR, one entry per CDR3 protein. The sample contains some 460,000 distinct CDR3 sequences, 15% to 17% of which appear only once. Sequenced sample: blood. The receptors shown here come from a woman aged 18-35 years with Graves' hyperthyroidism.

This clonotype was counted ten times or more. The chain is built from TRBV10-3 and TRBJ2-7; D is undetermined. The germline V gene encodes CDR1 ENHRY and CDR2 SYGVKD. The ends were cut back, 3 bases at V and 4 bases at J, with 4 bases in the middle. The CDR3 runs to 11 residues. The chain's CDR3 is CAISDRYEQYF. The CDR3 DNA reads TGTGCCATCAGTGACAGGTACGAGCAGTACTTC.

At least ten counts were recorded for this clonotype. J is TRBJ2-2 and V is TRBV5-1; D may be TRBD1 or TRBD2 (5 bases each). The germline gives CDR1 SGHRS, CDR2 YFSETQ. The CDR3 covers 16 residues. V lost 1 base, J lost 7 bases, and 17 bases lay in between. This CDR3 reads CASSLFDSSRGGELFF. The CDR3 nucleotides are TGCGCCAGCAGCTTGTTTGACAGCAGCCGGGGCGGGGAGCTGTTTTTT. Combining the CDR3 with reference TRBV5-1 and TRBJ2-2 gives the whole variable domain KAGVTQTPRYLIKTRGQQVTLSCSPISGHRSVSWYQQTPGQGLQFLFEYFSETQRNKGNFPGRFSGRQFSNSRSEMNVSTLELGDSALYLCASSLFDSSRGGELFFGEGSRLTVL.

This clonotype has at least ten counts. The chain joins TRBV5-5 to TRBJ2-1; 10 bases align to TRBD2. V dropped 2 bases and J dropped 8; count of bases not matched to a gene: 10. Germline lookup yields CDR1 SGHKS and CDR2 YYEKEE (reference sequence). The CDR3 has 16 residues. The CDR3 spells CASSLGAGGPWYEQFF. The CDR3 nucleotides are TGTGCCAGCAGCTTAGGAGCGGGAGGGCCTTGGTATGAGCAGTTCTTC.

The chain couples TRBV9 to TRBJ2-5; 8 bases match TRBD1. Per the germline V gene, CDR1 is SGDLS and CDR2 is YYNGEE. The CDR3 runs 15 residues. The ends lost 3 bases at V and 5 bases at J; junction bases unmatched: 9. The CDR3 sequence is CASSARQGLVETQYF. Written as DNA, the CDR3 is TGTGCCAGCAGCGCGCGACAGGGGCTGGTCGAGACCCAGTACTTC. The whole variable domain, filled in from reference TRBV9 and TRBJ2-5, reads DSGVTQTPKHLITATGQRVTLRCSPRSGDLSVYWYQQSLDQGLQFLIQYYNGEERAKGNILERFSAQQFPDLHSELNLSSLELGDSALYFCASSARQGLVETQYFGPGTRLLVL.

This clonotype was counted ten times or more. The CDR3 sequence: CASSQAGQGNPQNEQYF. The DNA for the CDR3 is TGTGCCAGCAGCCAAGCTGGACAGGGGAATCCCCAGAACGAGCAGTACTTC. The chain uses TRBV3-1 and TRBJ2-7; TRBD1 matches at 9 bases. This CDR3 comprises 17 residues. V lost 1 base, J lost 5 bases, and 12 bases stayed unmatched. Looked up from germline, CDR1 is LGHDT and CDR2 is YNNKEL (reference sequence).